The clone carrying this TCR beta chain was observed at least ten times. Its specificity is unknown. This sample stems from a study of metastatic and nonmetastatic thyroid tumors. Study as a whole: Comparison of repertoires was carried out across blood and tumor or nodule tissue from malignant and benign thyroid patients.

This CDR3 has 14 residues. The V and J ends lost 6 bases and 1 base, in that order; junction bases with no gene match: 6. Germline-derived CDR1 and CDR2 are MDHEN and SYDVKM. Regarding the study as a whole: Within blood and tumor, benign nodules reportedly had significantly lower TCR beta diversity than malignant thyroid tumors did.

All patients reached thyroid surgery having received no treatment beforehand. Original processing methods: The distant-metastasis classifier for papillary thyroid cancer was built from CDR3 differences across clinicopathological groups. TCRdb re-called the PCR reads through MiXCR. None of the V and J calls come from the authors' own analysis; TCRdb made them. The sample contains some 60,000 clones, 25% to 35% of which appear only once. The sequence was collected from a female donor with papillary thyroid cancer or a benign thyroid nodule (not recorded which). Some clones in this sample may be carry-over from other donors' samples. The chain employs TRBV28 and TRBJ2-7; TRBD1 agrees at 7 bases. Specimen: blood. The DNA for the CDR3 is TGTGCCAGCAGCTACAGGACAGGTTCCTACGAGCAGTACTTC. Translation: CASSYRTGSYEQYF.